The rows below give T cell receptor beta chains drawn from one sample of a study of cytomegalovirus exposure and HLA in healthy donors. Produced via immunoSEQ multiplex PCR; TCRdb's table is partial and in-frame only. Here the sample spans approximately 150,000 clones, 78% being singletons. Input material: PBMCs. The receptor set was obtained from a female donor in good health and CMV-seronegative. Each CDR3 is given with its conserved first and last residue. A D gene is named only where the DNA matches it firmly. Clone size, where shown, is once, few, many, or a class for clones that have expanded.

TRBV5-1	TRBJ2-4	TRBD2	NA	CASSLSAGGLNIQYF	TGCGCCAGCAGCTTGTCGGCGGGGGGCTTAAACATTCAGTACTTC
TRBV19	TRBJ2-1	TRBD1	NA	CASSRDRSYNEQFF	TGTGCCAGTAGCCGGGACAGATCATACAATGAGCAGTTCTTC
TRBV28	TRBJ2-3	TRBD2	NA	CASSQVRGGRLIDTQYF	TGTGCCAGCAGCCAAGTCCGGGGGGGACGGTTAATAGATACGCAGTATTTT
TRBV4-1	TRBJ1-4	TRBD1	few	CASSQDRGGEKLFF	TGCGCCAGCAGCCAGGACAGGGGTGGTGAAAAACTGTTTTTT
TRBV27	TRBJ1-4	TRBD1	NA	CASSLRPGTGFGEKLFF	TGTGCCAGCAGTTTACGTCCCGGGACAGGGTTCGGAGAAAAACTGTTTTTT
TRBV19	TRBJ1-1	TRBD1	NA	CASSTDRGNTEAFF	TGTGCCAGTAGTACGGACAGGGGGAACACTGAAGCTTTCTTT
TRBV6-6	TRBJ2-1	TRBD2	NA	CASTSGTTYNEQFF	TGTGCCAGCACATCCGGGACTACCTACAATGAGCAGTTCTTC
TRBV6-1	TRBJ2-7	TRBD1	NA	CASSSADRGPYEQYF	TGTGCCAGCAGTTCCGCGGACAGGGGGCCTTACGAGCAGTACTTC
TRBV11-2	TRBJ2-7	NA	NA	CASSGRGYEQYF	TGTGCCAGCAGCGGTAGGGGATACGAGCAGTACTTC
TRBV5-1	TRBJ1-2	NA	NA	CASSPYLSLTGPYYGYPF	TGCGCCAGCAGTCCCTATCTCTCCCTGACAGGACCCTACTATGGCTACCCCTTC
TRBV6-6	TRBJ1-2	NA	NA	CASRQVINYGYTF	TGTGCCAGCAGACAGGTTATAAACTATGGCTACACCTTC
TRBV5-6	TRBJ1-6	NA	NA	CASHAGGSYNSPLHF	TGTGCCAGCCATGCCGGGGGTTCCTATAATTCACCCCTCCACTTT
TRBV6-5	TRBJ1-5	NA	few	CASHRETNQPQHF	TGTGCCAGTCACAGGGAAACCAATCAGCCCCAGCATTTT
TRBV14	TRBJ1-1	NA	few	CASNRRGENTEAFF	TGTGCCAGCAACAGGCGGGGGGAGAACACTGAAGCTTTCTTT
TRBV5-1	TRBJ2-1	TRBD2	NA	CASSLSPSGRTNEQFF	TGCGCCAGCAGCTTGTCCCCTAGCGGGAGAACCAATGAGCAGTTCTTC
TRBV29-1	TRBJ2-7	TRBD2	NA	CSVRTSGRWYEQYF	TGCAGCGTTCGGACTAGCGGGAGGTGGTACGAGCAGTACTTC
TRBV2	TRBJ2-7	TRBD2	NA	CASGPPLAGVYEQYF	TGTGCCAGCGGCCCCCCCCTAGCGGGGGTCTACGAGCAGTACTTC
TRBV9	TRBJ2-3	NA	NA	CASSSRPGTDTQYF	TGTGCCAGCAGCTCCCGGCCCGGGACAGATACGCAGTATTTT
TRBV25-1	TRBJ1-2	NA	NA	CASSVTGGYTF	TGTGCCAGCAGTGTAACGGGTGGCTACACCTTC
TRBV5-1	TRBJ1-6	TRBD1	NA	CASSPGQGASPLHF	TGCGCCAGCAGCCCGGGACAGGGTGCATCACCCCTCCACTTT
TRBV2	TRBJ1-4	TRBD1	NA	CASRPRTGVNEKLFF	TGTGCCAGCAGACCCAGGACAGGGGTTAATGAAAAACTGTTTTTT
TRBV7-2	TRBJ1-1	NA	NA	CASSSNSGVNTEAFF	TGTGCCAGCAGCTCCAACTCAGGGGTGAACACTGAAGCTTTCTTT
TRBV2	TRBJ2-7	NA	few	CASRGRNTLSYEQYF	TGTGCCAGCAGGGGCCGGAACACACTCTCCTACGAGCAGTACTTC
TRBV4-2	TRBJ1-5	TRBD1	few	CASSQEDRGANQPQHF	TGTGCCAGCAGCCAAGAGGACAGGGGGGCGAATCAGCCCCAGCATTTT
TRBV28	TRBJ2-5	NA	NA	CASSSDRNQETQYF	TGTGCCAGCAGTTCTGACAGGAACCAAGAGACCCAGTACTTC
TRBV5-5	TRBJ1-1	NA	NA	CASSLPPTGNTEAFF	TGTGCCAGCAGCTTGCCTCCCACCGGGAACACTGAAGCTTTCTTT
TRBV4-3	TRBJ1-4	TRBD1	few	CASSQDSTGYEKLFF	TGCGCCAGCAGCCAAGATTCGACAGGGTATGAAAAACTGTTTTTT
TRBV28	TRBJ2-2	TRBD2	NA	CASRSTSGVFRGTGELFF	TGTGCCAGCAGATCGACTAGCGGGGTGTTCCGGGGAACCGGGGAGCTGTTTTTT
TRBV7-9	TRBJ2-3	TRBD2	NA	CASSPSGGSTDTQYF	TGTGCCAGCAGCCCCTCGGGGGGGAGCACAGATACGCAGTATTTT
TRBV5-8	TRBJ2-1	NA	NA	CASRSGTVTNEQFF	TGTGCCAGCAGATCCGGGACTGTTACCAATGAGCAGTTCTTC
TRBV4-3	TRBJ1-1	TRBD1	NA	CASSQGQGLNTEAFF	TGCGCCAGCAGCCAAGGACAGGGTTTGAACACTGAAGCTTTCTTT
TRBV2	TRBJ2-1	TRBD1	NA	CASSRDRPSYNEQFF	TGTGCCAGCAGTAGGGACAGGCCATCCTACAATGAGCAGTTCTTC
TRBV7-2	TRBJ1-2	NA	NA	CASSDPGGGVSYGYTF	TGTGCCAGCAGCGACCCGGGAGGGGGGGTGAGCTATGGCTACACCTTC
TRBV30	TRBJ1-1	NA	few	CAWSFRWNTEAFF	TGTGCCTGGAGTTTCCGGTGGAACACTGAAGCTTTCTTT
TRBV5-1	TRBJ2-7	TRBD2	NA	CASSLYSSGSYEQYF	TGCGCCAGCAGCTTGTATAGTAGCGGGAGCTACGAGCAGTACTTC
TRBV28	TRBJ1-5	NA	NA	CASSDEGGMYSNQPQHF	TGTGCCAGCAGTGACGAGGGCGGAATGTATAGCAATCAGCCCCAGCATTTT
TRBV6-5	TRBJ1-3	NA	many	CASTADSLSGNTIYF	TGTGCCAGCACCGCAGACAGTCTCTCTGGAAACACCATATATTTT
TRBV7-2	TRBJ2-5	NA	few	CASSFGSQETQYF	TGTGCCAGCAGCTTCGGGTCACAAGAGACCCAGTACTTC
TRBV4-1	TRBJ2-3	NA	NA	CASSPGLADTQYF	TGCGCCAGCAGCCCCGGACTGGCAGATACGCAGTATTTT
TRBV27	TRBJ2-1	TRBD1	NA	CASSYEGQVYNEQFF	TGTGCCAGCAGTTATGAGGGACAGGTCTACAATGAGCAGTTCTTC
TRBV5-8	TRBJ1-5	NA	NA	CASSLGRGLGNQPQHF	TGTGCCAGCAGCTTGGGGCGGGGTTTGGGCAATCAGCCCCAGCATTTT
TRBV30	TRBJ2-1	NA	NA	CAWREWTSSYNEQFF	TGTGCCTGGAGGGAATGGACAAGCTCCTACAATGAGCAGTTCTTC
TRBV11-2	TRBJ2-1	TRBD2	NA	CASSHGTSDMGEQFF	TGTGCCAGCAGCCACGGGACTAGCGATATGGGTGAGCAGTTCTTC
TRBV27	TRBJ2-2	NA	NA	CASSLSRTANTGELFF	TGTGCCAGCAGTTTATCGAGGACAGCGAACACCGGGGAGCTGTTTTTT
TRBV5-6	TRBJ1-1	TRBD1	few	CASSKDRGRGAFF	TGTGCCAGCAGCAAGGACAGGGGGCGCGGAGCTTTCTTT
TRBV7-9	TRBJ1-2	NA	few	CASTPTDYYGYTF	TGTGCCAGCACCCCGACTGATTACTATGGCTACACCTTC
TRBV28	TRBJ2-1	TRBD2	NA	CASSLPLAGGPYEQFF	TGTGCCAGCAGTTTACCGCTAGCGGGGGGGCCGTATGAGCAGTTCTTC